Below, one T cell receptor (beta chain) is given with its context. There is no known antigen for this receptor. Base qualities were left out, and no much larger clone turns up one base away. The sample comes from a study of CD4 T cell repertoires in COVID-19 (dated by TCRdb to the early 2020s). As for the study more broadly: To analyze cross-reactivity, the CFSE-low cells were expanded with IL-2 for approximately 10 days and then labeled again and restimulated with spike proteins from other coronaviruses. Subset-level TCR Vbeta repertoire analysis of SARS-CoV-2-reactive T cells was performed in three recovered individuals. In COVID-19-recovered individuals, the study described naturally processed CD4+ T cell responses to SARS-CoV-2 spike and nucleoprotein and used TCR Vbeta sequencing to evaluate clonal composition.

The library was prepared using the immunoSEQ multiplex PCR assay. The published analysis was carried out like this. The Chao-Jaccard similarity index and the number of shared clonotypes were used to measure repertoire overlap between subsets. What TCRdb holds here is the immuneACCESS table cut down to in-frame rearrangements. Part of the clones is not present; checked against another copy, under half of the missing clones reflect an unresolved V gene, and the others are unexplained. V, J and clone size reflect that table, while D and trimming were determined from the DNA. The sample table contains 20,000 or so clones; only one count was recorded for 93% of them. Under 0.8% of the sample rests with the top ten. The CDR3 measures 13 amino acids from cysteine to phenylalanine. Solely the CDR3 DNA is kept, with 39 bases framed from the first base. The trim is 0 bases for V and 7 bases for J, with a gap of 11 bases between the germline ends. Based on the germline V gene, the CDR1 and CDR2 sequences are SGDLS and YYNGEE.

Uncultured memory T cell samples were subjected to sequencing directly after ex vivo isolation. From peripheral blood mononuclear cells, the researchers isolated CD4+ total memory, central memory, effector memory and circulating T follicular helper cells. Results the study describes overall, beyond this receptor: Several of the most expanded SARS-CoV-2-reactive clonotypes were shared between two or all three memory subsets, suggesting intraclonal diversification. Consistent with cross-reactivity, between about 7 and 26% of SARS-CoV-2 clonotypes also showed up in secondary cultures stimulated with SARS-CoV and/or HKU1 spike.

The source of this sequence is a human donor who had COVID-19. This chain is built from TRBV9 and TRBJ2-7; the best D guess is TRBD2, with 5 bases matching. The sample here was circulating follicular helper CD4+ T cells (cTfh) from blood, taken before the COVID-19 pandemic. The cell subset or site label, as the study defines it: circulating T follicular helper cells. CDR3 sequence: CASSVDSGLEQYF. The base sequence is TGTGCCAGCAGCGTAGACAGCGGCTTGGAGCAGTACTTC.